These 19 T cell receptor beta chains originate from one sample sequenced in a study of post-analysis software for immune sequencing data. Findings and caveats of the study: Included in a set of roughly five TRBV segments more frequent in patients than controls were TRBV5-6, TRBV5-1 and TRBV20-1.

Their specific antigens are unknown. cDNA libraries for TCR beta contained unique molecular identifiers. TCRdb re-derived calls from the PCR reads in MiXCR, one entry per CDR3 protein. The sample holds approximately 570,000 distinct CDR3 sequences; roughly 45% are singletons and the top ten take more than 1.5%. The sample consisted of blood. These receptors were taken from a girl aged 10 to 17 with multiple sclerosis.

In its sample, this clonotype was seen a few times. The chain carries TRBV5-5 and TRBJ1-2; D perhaps matches TRBD1 (5 bases). CDR3 length: 15 amino acids. V shed 0 bases and J shed 2 bases, with 11 bases lying between them. Germline V CDR1 and CDR2: SGHKS, YYEKEE (reference sequence). The CDR3 here is CASSLAPQGNYGYTF. DNA for the CDR3: TGTGCCAGCAGCTTGGCCCCTCAGGGAAACTATGGCTACACCTTC.

The V and J genes are TRBV7-9 and TRBJ2-3; weak D call: TRBD1 (5 bases). The CDR3 is 15 residues long. Per germline, CDR1 SEHNR and CDR2 FQNEAQ (reference sequence). Trimming shortened V by 2 bases and J by 2 bases, and 11 bases separated the two germline ends. As DNA, the CDR3 is TGTGCCAGCAGCTTAATTGGGGCCAACACAGATACGCAGTATTTT. Translated: CASSLIGANTDTQYF. The full variable domain, its missing parts supplied by reference TRBV7-9 and TRBJ2-3, is DTGVSQNPRHKITKRGQNVTFRCDPISEHNRLYWYRQTLGQGPEFLTYFQNEAQLEKSRLLSDRFSAERPKGSFSTLEIQRTEQGDSAMYLCASSLIGANTDTQYFGPGTRLTVL.

This clonotype occurred a few times. The V call is TRBV2, the J call TRBJ2-3; D perhaps matches TRBD1 (6 bases). CDR3 length: 11 residues. The germline V gene encodes CDR1 SNHLY and CDR2 FYNNEI. V was shortened by 7 bases and J by 8 bases, with 10 bases between the two germline ends. The CDR3 sequence is CASIGQFTQYF. The CDR3 DNA reads as TGTGCCAGCATCGGACAGTTTACGCAGTATTTT.

This clonotype has at least ten counts. The rearrangement uses TRBV20-1 and TRBJ2-3; no clear D. Germline V gene lookup returns CDR1 DFQATT and CDR2 SNEGSKA (reference sequence). This CDR3 has 10 residues. For the CDR3, the DNA is TGCAGCGCCCGCCTAGATACGCAGTATTTT. Protein sequence: CSARLDTQYF.

The rearrangement uses TRBV5-1 and TRBJ2-3; unclear D gene. Trimming pared 0 bases from V and 1 base from J, leaving 15 bases between. Germline CDR1 and CDR2: SGHRS and YFSETQ. The CDR3 has 17 amino acids. The CDR3 nucleotides read TGCGCCAGCAGCTTGGGACCCCTTGAGTTGGGCACAGATACGCAGTATTTT. It specifies CASSLGPLELGTDTQYF.

This clonotype was seen a single time. The rearrangement links TRBV25-1 to TRBJ1-2, with D perhaps TRBD1 (5 bases). The V gene lost 8 bases and the J gene lost 3 bases, with 13 bases spanning the gap. The length of the CDR3 is 13 residues. CDR1 MGHDK and CDR2 SYGVNS come from the germline V gene. The CDR3 region is CASLPTDHYGYTF. In DNA form, the CDR3 reads TGTGCCAGCCTCCCGACAGACCACTATGGCTACACCTTC.

A few counts support this clonotype. The V call is TRBV3-1, the J call TRBJ2-7; a weak D match, TRBD1 (5 bases). The CDR3 covers 14 residues. CDR1 LGHDT and CDR2 YNNKEL come from the germline V gene (reference sequence). Trimming removed 5 bases at V and 3 bases at J, with 14 bases between. In DNA form, the CDR3 reads TGTGCCAGCAGCGCGCAGGTAGGGGACTACGAGCAGTACTTC. Protein product: CASSAQVGDYEQYF.

In DNA form, the CDR3 reads TGTGCCAGCAGTCCCGGGACAGGGGCGGAAAACTATGGCTACACCTTC. This gives the protein CASSPGTGAENYGYTF. J is TRBJ1-2 and V is TRBV12-3 or TRBV12-4; 10 bases agree with TRBD1. V shed 5 bases, J shed 2 bases, and the junction held 8 bases outside the gene matches. This CDR3 contains 16 residues.

This clonotype was recorded a few times. The chain has TRBV4-1 and TRBJ2-1; 10 nucleotides match TRBD2. The CDR3 loop spans 18 amino acids. V lost 0 bases, J lost 1 base, and 6 bases stayed unmatched. In germline, CDR1 is MGHRA, CDR2 YSYEKL. The CDR3 coding sequence is TGCGCCAGCAGCCAAGATCGTGGTAGCGGGGGGTCCTACAATGAGCAGTTCTTC. Its protein product is CASSQDRGSGGSYNEQFF.

This sequence joins TRBV25-1 and TRBJ1-1; TRBD1 might be the D (5 bases). Germline CDR1 and CDR2: MGHDK and SYGVNS. The CDR3 consists of 13 residues. Deletions cut 6 bases from V and 5 bases from J, with 13 bases between. The CDR3 DNA reads as TGTGCCAGCAGCACTTGGGGGGGGACTGAAGCTTTCTTT. It yields the protein CASSTWGGTEAFF.

The chain joins TRBV28 to TRBJ2-7; D is perhaps TRBD1 or TRBD2 (5 bases each). The CDR3 spans 14 residues. Germline lookup yields CDR1 MDHEN and CDR2 SYDVKM. With 5 bases removed from V and 7 bases from J, the gap between germline ends came to 18 bases. The CDR3 DNA is TGTGCCAGCAGTCGGAGAGGGCCGAGGGGAGAGCAGTACTTC. Its protein is CASSRRGPRGEQYF.

A few counts support this clonotype. V usage is TRBV3-1 and J usage is TRBJ2-5; possibly TRBD2 for D (6 bases). CDR3 length: 16 residues. V dropped 0 bases and J dropped 1 base, with 12 bases sitting between them. Germline lookup yields CDR1 LGHDT and CDR2 YNNKEL (reference sequence). In nucleotides, the CDR3 is TGTGCCAGCAGCCAAGATCATGGGGGGTCCCAAGAGACCCAGTACTTC. Protein: CASSQDHGGSQETQYF.

This clonotype was observed a few times. The CDR3 nucleotides are TGTGCCAGCGAATCCTACAATGAGCAGTTCTTC. Its protein product is CASESYNEQFF. The genes are TRBV7-2 and TRBJ2-1; D ambiguous. The germline gives CDR1 SGHTA, CDR2 FQGNSA. The CDR3 has 11 residues. Trimming shortened V by 8 bases and J by 1 base, and 3 bases separated the two germline ends.

The chain is built from TRBV3-1 and TRBJ2-7; D is unresolved. There are 14 residues in the CDR3. Trimming took off 4 bases at V and 0 bases at J, with 10 bases between the two ends. Germline CDR1 reads LGHDT; CDR2 reads YNNKEL (reference sequence). As DNA, the CDR3 is TGTGCCAGCAGCCCCAGCGAGCTCTCCTACGAGCAGTACTTC. This codes for CASSPSELSYEQYF.

This chain joins TRBV29-1 and TRBJ2-4; D is ambiguous. The J call is in doubt because the DNA end fits TRBJ2-7 better. This CDR3 contains 13 residues. CDR1 SQVTM and CDR2 ANQGSEA come from the germline V gene. The CDR3 nucleotides are TGCAGCGTTGGGGCAGTAAAGTCCTACGAGCAGTACTTC. Protein: CSVGAVKSYEQYF.

This clonotype was observed a few times. The CDR3 coding sequence is TGTGCGCAAAAATCAGGACCCAATAATGAGCAGTTCTTC. This gives the protein CAQKSGPNNEQFF. The chain links TRBV10-3 to TRBJ2-1, with D hard to call. The CDR3 is 13 residues long. The germline V gene encodes CDR1 ENHRY and CDR2 SYGVKD.

This clonotype was counted between two and nine times. The gene calls are TRBV6-5 and TRBJ2-3; 12 nucleotides align to TRBD2. The CDR3 totals 14 residues. Trimming removed 7 bases from V and 4 bases from J; junction bases left unmatched: 3. Germline-derived CDR1 and CDR2 are MNHEY and SVGAGI. The CDR3 region is CASKSSGRADTQYF. For the CDR3, the DNA is TGTGCCAGCAAGTCTAGCGGGAGGGCAGATACGCAGTATTTT.

The V and J genes are TRBV3-1 and TRBJ2-7, with TRBD2 matching over 7 bases. CDR1 and CDR2 (germline): LGHDT, YNNKEL (reference sequence). This CDR3 is built from 16 residues. J lost 4 bases, V lost 3 bases, and 12 bases had no gene match. The DNA for the CDR3 is TGTGCCAGCAGCCAGACTCGACTAGCCCTCCGGTACGAGCAGTACTTC. This codes for CASSQTRLALRYEQYF.

V usage is TRBV29-1 and J usage is TRBJ1-1, with a possible D match to TRBD1 (6 bases). Germline CDR1 reads SQVTM; CDR2 reads ANQGSEA. This CDR3 is built from 14 residues. Trimming shortened V by 6 bases and J by 5 bases, and 19 bases separated the two germline ends. CDR3 sequence (DNA): TGCAGCGTGCTGGAGGGGGGCTCTTGGACTGAAGCTTTCTTT. Its translation: CSVLEGGSWTEAFF.